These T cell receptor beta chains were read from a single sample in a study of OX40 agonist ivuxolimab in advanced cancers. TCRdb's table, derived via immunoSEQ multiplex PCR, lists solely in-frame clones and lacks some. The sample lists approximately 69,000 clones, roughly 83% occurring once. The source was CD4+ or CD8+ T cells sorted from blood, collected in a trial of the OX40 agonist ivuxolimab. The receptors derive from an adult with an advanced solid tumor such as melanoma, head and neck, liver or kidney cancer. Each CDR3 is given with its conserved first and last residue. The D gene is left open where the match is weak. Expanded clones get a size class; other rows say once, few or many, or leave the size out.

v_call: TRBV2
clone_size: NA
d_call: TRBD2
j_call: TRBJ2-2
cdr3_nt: TGTGCCAGCAGTGAATTGGGACTAGCCCCAATTACCGGGGAGCTGTTTTTT
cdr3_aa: CASSELGLAPITGELFF

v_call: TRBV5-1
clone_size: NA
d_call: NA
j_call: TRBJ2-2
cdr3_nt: TGCGCCAGCAGCTTGGACTTTTACACCGGGGAGCTGTTTTTT
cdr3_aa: CASSLDFYTGELFF

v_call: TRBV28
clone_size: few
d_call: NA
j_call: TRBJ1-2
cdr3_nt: TGTGCCAGCAGTCTTGACAATGGCTACACCTTC
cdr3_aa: CASSLDNGYTF

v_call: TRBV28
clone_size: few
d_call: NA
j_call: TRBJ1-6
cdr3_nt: TGTGCCAGCAGCATACCTTCTTCACCCCTCCACTTT
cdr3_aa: CASSIPSSPLHF

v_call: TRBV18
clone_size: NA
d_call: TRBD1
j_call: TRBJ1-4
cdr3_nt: TGTGCCAGCTCACGGACAGGGGGGAAGGAAAAACTGTTTTTT
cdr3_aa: CASSRTGGKEKLFF

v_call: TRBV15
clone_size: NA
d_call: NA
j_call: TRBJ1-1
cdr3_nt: TGTGCCACCAGATCCGGGGGGAGCGGGGGGTACACTGAAGCTTTCTTT
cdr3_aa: CATRSGGSGGYTEAFF

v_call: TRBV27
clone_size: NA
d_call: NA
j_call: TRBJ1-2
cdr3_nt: TGTGCCAGCAGTCTACACAGGGCCCCAAGGACCTTC
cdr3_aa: CASSLHRAPRTF

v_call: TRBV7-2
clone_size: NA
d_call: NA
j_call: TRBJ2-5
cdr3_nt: TGTGCCAGCATGGGACGCACCGGGACCCAGTACTTC
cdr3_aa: CASMGRTGTQYF

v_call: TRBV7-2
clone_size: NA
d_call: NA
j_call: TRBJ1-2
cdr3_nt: TGTGCCAGCAGCCTCTCGGGGGTTAACTATGGCTACACCTTC
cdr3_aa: CASSLSGVNYGYTF

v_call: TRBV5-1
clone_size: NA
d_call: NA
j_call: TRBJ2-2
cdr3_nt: TGCGCCAGCAGCTTGGAGGCAGGGCGCACCGGGGAGCTGTTTTTT
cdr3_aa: CASSLEAGRTGELFF

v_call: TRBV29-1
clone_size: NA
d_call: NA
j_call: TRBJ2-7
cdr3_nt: TGCAGCGTTGGGAACTCCCTGAGCTCCTACGAGCAGTACTTC
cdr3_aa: CSVGNSLSSYEQYF

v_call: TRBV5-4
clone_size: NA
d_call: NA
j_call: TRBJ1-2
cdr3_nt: TGTGCCAGCAGCTTGGGGGCAGAGCCTATCTATGGCTACACCTTC
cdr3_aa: CASSLGAEPIYGYTF

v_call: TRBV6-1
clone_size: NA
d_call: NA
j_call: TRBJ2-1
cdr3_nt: TGTGCCAGCAGCAATACAGGGTACAATGAGCAGTTCTTC
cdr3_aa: CASSNTGYNEQFF

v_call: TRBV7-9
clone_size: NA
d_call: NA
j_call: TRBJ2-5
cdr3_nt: TGTGCCAGCAGCTTAGGTTTGCGGAACCAAGAGACCCAGTACTTC
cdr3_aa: CASSLGLRNQETQYF

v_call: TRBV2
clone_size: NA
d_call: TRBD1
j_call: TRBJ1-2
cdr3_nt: TGTGCCAGAAGGAGCGGGACAGGGTGGGGGTCGGATGGCTACACCTTC
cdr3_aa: CARRSGTGWGSDGYTF

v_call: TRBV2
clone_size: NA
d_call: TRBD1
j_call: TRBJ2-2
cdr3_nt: TGTGCCAGCAGCATCGGGACAGGGGGCTCCGGGGAGCTGTTTTTT
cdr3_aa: CASSIGTGGSGELFF

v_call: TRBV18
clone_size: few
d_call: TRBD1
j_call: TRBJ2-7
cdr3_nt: TGTGCCAGCTCACCGGACAGGCCCGCGGGCGAGCAGTACTTC
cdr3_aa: CASSPDRPAGEQYF

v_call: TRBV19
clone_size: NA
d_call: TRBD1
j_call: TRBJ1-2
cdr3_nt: TGTGCCAGTAGTATTATTCGTACAGGGGTTAACTATGGCTACACCTTC
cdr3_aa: CASSIIRTGVNYGYTF

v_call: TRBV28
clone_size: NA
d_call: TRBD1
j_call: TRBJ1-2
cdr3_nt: TGTGCCAGCAGTTATGACAGGGGCGGCTACACCTTC
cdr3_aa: CASSYDRGGYTF

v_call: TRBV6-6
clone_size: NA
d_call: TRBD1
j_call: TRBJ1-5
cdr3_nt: TGTGCCAGCAGTTCAGAGACAGGGGGCAGATCTCAGCCCCAGCATTTT
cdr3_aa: CASSSETGGRSQPQHF

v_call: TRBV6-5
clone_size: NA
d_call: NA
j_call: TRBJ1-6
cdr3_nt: TGTGCCAGCAGTCCTTGGGACTATAATTCACCCCTCCACTTT
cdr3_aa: CASSPWDYNSPLHF

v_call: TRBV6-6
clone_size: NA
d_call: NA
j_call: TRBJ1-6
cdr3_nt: TGTGCCAGCAGTTACGTCGGAAGTTCAAATTCACCCCTCCACTTT
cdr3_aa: CASSYVGSSNSPLHF

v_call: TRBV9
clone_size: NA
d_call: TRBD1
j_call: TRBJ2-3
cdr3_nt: TGTGCCAGCAGCGTAGCAGGGACAGGGATTCAGAGGCAGTATTTT
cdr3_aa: CASSVAGTGIQRQYF

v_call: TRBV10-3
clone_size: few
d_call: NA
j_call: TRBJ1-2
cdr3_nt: TGTGCCACTACGGGCCAGCAAACGCACCTAGGCTACACCTTC
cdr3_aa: CATTGQQTHLGYTF

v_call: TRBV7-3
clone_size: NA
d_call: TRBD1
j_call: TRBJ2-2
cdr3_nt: TGTGCCAGCAGCCTCCAAGGACAGGGGGCGAGGACCGGGGAGCTGTTTTTT
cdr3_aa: CASSLQGQGARTGELFF

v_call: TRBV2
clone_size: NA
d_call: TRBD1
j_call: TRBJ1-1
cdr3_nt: TGTGCCATCTCGGGACAGATGAACACTGAAGCTTTCTTT
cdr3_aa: CAISGQMNTEAFF

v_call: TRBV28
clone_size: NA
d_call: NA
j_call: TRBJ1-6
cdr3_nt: TGTGCCAGCACTGGGCCCTCCTATAATTCACCCCTCCACTTT
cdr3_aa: CASTGPSYNSPLHF

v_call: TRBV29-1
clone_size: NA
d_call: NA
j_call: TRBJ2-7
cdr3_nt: TGCAGCGTTGGAAGTATGGGCAGTGTCTCCTACGAGCAGTACTTC
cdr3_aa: CSVGSMGSVSYEQYF

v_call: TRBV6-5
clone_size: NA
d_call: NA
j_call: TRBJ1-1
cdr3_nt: TGTGCCAGCAGGGGGACCCAGAAATGGGGGACTGAAGCTTTCTTT
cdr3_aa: CASRGTQKWGTEAFF

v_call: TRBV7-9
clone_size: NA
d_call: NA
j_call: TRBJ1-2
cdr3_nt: TGTGCCAGCAGCTTACCGTTGACAGGCTACACCTTC
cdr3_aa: CASSLPLTGYTF

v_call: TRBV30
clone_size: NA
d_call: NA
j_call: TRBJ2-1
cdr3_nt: TGTGCCTGGAAGCAGGGTGGGGTCAATGAGCAGTTCTTC
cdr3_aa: CAWKQGGVNEQFF

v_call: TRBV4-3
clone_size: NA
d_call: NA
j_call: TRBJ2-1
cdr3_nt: TGCGCCAGCAGCCGGGATAAATCCTACAATGAGCAGTTCTTC
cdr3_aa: CASSRDKSYNEQFF

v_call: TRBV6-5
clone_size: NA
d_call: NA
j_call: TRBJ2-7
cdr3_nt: TGTGCCAGCAAGGGGAGTCCCTCCTACGAGCAGTACTTC
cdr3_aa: CASKGSPSYEQYF

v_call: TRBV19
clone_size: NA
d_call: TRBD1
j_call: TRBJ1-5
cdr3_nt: TGTGCCAGTAGTATAGAAACAGGGGGCGCGACTGGTCAGCCCCAGCATTTT
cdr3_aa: CASSIETGGATGQPQHF

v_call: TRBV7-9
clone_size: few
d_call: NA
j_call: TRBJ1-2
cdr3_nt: TGTGCCAGCAGCTTAGCCGAGGTGGCAAATAACTATGGCTACACCTTC
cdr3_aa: CASSLAEVANNYGYTF

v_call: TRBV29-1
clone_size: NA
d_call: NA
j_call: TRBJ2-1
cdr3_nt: TGCAGCGTTGTTTCCCTTGACAATGAGCAGTTCTTC
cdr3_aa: CSVVSLDNEQFF

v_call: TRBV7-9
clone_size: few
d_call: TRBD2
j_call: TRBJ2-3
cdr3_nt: TGTGCCAGCAGCTCCTCTAGCGGGACAAACACAGATACGCAGTATTTT
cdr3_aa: CASSSSSGTNTDTQYF

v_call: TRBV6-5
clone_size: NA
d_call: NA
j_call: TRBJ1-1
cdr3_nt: TGTGCCAGCAGTTATAAAGGGATAAACACTGAAGCTTTCTTT
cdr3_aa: CASSYKGINTEAFF

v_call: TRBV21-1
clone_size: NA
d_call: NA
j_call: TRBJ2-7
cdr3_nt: TGTGCCAGCAGCAAAGCAAATTCAGAGGGATCTAACTACGAGCAGTACTTC
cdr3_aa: CASSKANSEGSNYEQYF

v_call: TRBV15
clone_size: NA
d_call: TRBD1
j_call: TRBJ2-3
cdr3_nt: TGTGCCACCAGCTCCGGGACAGTCAATACGCAGTATTTT
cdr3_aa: CATSSGTVNTQYF

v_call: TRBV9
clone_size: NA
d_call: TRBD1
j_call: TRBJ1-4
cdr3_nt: TGTGCCAGCAGTCAGCGACAGGGACCCACAACTAATGAAAAACTGTTTTTT
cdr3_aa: CASSQRQGPTTNEKLFF

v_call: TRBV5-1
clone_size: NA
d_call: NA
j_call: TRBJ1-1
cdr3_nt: TGCGCCAGCAGCTGGGGACAAGCTGTGAACACTGAAGCTTTCTTT
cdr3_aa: CASSWGQAVNTEAFF

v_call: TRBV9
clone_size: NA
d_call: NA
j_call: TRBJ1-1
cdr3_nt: TGTGCCAGCAGCGCCGGGGGGCGGAACACTGAAGCTTTCTTT
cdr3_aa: CASSAGGRNTEAFF

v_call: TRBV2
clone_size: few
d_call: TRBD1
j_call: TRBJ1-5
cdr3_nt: TGTGCCAGCAGGAAGACAGGGAACGGTCAGCCCCAGCATTTT
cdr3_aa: CASRKTGNGQPQHF

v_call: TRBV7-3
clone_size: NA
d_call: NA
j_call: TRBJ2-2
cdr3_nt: TGTGCCAGCAGCCCTCGACAGGTGGCGAACACCGGGGAGCTGTTTTTT
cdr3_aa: CASSPRQVANTGELFF

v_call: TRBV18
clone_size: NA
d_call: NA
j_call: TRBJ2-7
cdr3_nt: TGTGCCAGCTCACCACCGGGTCCTCCCGAGCAGTACTTC
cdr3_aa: CASSPPGPPEQYF

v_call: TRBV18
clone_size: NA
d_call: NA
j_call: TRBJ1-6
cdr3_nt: TGTGCCAGCTCACCACGGAATAATTCACCCCTCCACTTT
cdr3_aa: CASSPRNNSPLHF

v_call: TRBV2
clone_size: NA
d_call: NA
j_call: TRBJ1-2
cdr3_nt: TGTGCCAGCCGAGTTAACTATGGCTACACCTTC
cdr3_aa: CASRVNYGYTF

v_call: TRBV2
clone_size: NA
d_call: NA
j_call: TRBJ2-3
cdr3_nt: TGTGCCAGCCAGACCGGGACCTCTTTAACAGATACGCAGTATTTT
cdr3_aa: CASQTGTSLTDTQYF

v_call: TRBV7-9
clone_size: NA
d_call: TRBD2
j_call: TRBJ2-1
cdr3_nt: TGTGCCAGCAGCTTAGTTGGACTAGCCTACAATGAGCAGTTCTTC
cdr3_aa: CASSLVGLAYNEQFF

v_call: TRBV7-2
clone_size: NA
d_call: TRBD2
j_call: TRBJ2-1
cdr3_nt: TGTGCCAGCGCAACGGGGGGGACCTACAATGAGCAGTTCTTC
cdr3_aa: CASATGGTYNEQFF

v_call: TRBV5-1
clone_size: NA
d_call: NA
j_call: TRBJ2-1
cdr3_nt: TGCGCCAGCAGAACGGACTCCTACAATGAGCAGTTCTTC
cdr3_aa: CASRTDSYNEQFF

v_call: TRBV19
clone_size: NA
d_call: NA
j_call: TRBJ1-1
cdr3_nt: TGTGCCAGTAGTATAACAATTAAGGGCGTGAACACTGAAGCTTTCTTT
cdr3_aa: CASSITIKGVNTEAFF

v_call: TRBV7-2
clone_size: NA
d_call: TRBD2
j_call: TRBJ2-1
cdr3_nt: TGTGCCAGCAGCGCCATACCGGGACTAGCGGGGTACAATGAGCAGTTCTTC
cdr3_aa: CASSAIPGLAGYNEQFF

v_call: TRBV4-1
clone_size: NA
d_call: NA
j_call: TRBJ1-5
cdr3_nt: TGCGCCAGCAGCCAAGAGCCGTATGGCAATCAGCCCCAGCATTTT
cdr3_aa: CASSQEPYGNQPQHF

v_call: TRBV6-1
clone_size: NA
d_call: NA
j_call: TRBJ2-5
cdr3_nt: TGTGCCAGCAGTGCTGGACGCGAGGAGACCCAGTACTTC
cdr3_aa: CASSAGREETQYF

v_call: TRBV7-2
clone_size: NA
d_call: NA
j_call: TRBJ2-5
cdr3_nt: TGTGCCAGCAGCCCGTTCGTGGGGGGAGAGACCCAGTACTTC
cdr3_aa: CASSPFVGGETQYF

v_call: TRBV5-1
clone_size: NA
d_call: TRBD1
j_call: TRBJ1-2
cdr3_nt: TGCGCCAGCAGCTTGGTTTCGGGACAGGCAACGACGCGCACCTTC
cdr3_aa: CASSLVSGQATTRTF

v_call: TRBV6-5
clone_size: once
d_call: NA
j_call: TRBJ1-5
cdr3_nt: TGTGCCACCGCAAGACGTGGCAATCAGCCCCAGCATTTT
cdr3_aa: CATARRGNQPQHF

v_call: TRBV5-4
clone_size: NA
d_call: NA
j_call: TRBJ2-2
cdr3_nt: TGTGCTACGTGGGGGCCTACCGGGGAGCTGTTTTTT
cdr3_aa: CATWGPTGELFF